This T cell receptor beta chain was recorded in a study of cytomegalovirus exposure and HLA in healthy donors. The CDR3 length is 15 residues. The germline CDR1 and CDR2 sequences are SGDLS and YYNGEE. V lost 3 bases and J lost 4; bases outside the gene matches: 6. The PCR employed 60 Vbeta primers together with 13 Jbeta primers. Per the study methods: Later reanalysis found roughly 80 million unique TCR beta chains, some 10 million of them shared. The data were produced by immunoSEQ multiplex PCR, yet TCRdb's version contains in-frame clones alone and is incomplete. D and trimming were read from the DNA, whereas the V and J calls and clone size are those reported in that table. Of some 110,000 clones listed, roughly three quarters were seen once; the top ten hold roughly 5%. In regard to this clone: Likely a read error: the CDR3 ends without its conserved phenylalanine or tryptophan.

This clonotype was obtained from a male donor in good health and CMV-seronegative. V is TRBV9 and J is TRBJ2-7; 11 nucleotides match TRBD2. The specimen was PBMCs. Written as DNA, the CDR3 is TGTGCCAGCAGCGACACCGGGACTAGCGGATACGAGCAGTACCTC. It is translated as CASSDTGTSGYEQYL.